Below, 31 T cell receptor beta chains from the same sample are listed, as sequenced in a study of T cell repertoires in cytomegalovirus infection. TCRdb reprocessed the reads via MiXCR and lists one record per CDR3 protein. This sample yields under 150,000 distinct CDR3 sequences, of which about 10% are seen a single time; around 10% belongs to the top ten. Sequenced material: PBMCs. The receptors stem from a human donor in good health (CMV status not recorded). Some clones in this sample may be carry-over from other donors' samples.

The J gene is TRBJ1-6, the V gene TRBV27; D is perhaps TRBD1 (5 bases). The germline V gene has CDR1 MNHEY and CDR2 SMNVEV (reference sequence). Trimming took off 0 bases at V and 4 bases at J, with 7 bases between the two ends. The CDR3 runs 15 residues. Here the CDR3 reads CASSLSRGYNSPLHF. Written as DNA, the CDR3 is TGTGCCAGCAGTTTATCAAGGGGATATAATTCACCCCTCCACTTT.

This clonotype was detected many times. The chain has TRBV6-1 and TRBJ1-1; TRBD1 might be the D (5 bases). Trimming cost V 3 bases and J 0 bases, with 14 bases left between them. The CDR3 totals 16 residues. Germline CDR1 and CDR2: MNHNS and SASEGT. CDR3 protein: CASSEQGPFMNTEAFF. The DNA for the CDR3 is TGTGCCAGCAGTGAGCAGGGCCCATTCATGAACACTGAAGCTTTCTTT.

There are many counts of this clonotype. The chain uses TRBV7-8 and TRBJ1-2; TRBD1 is a possible D gene (5 bases). The CDR3 extends over 15 amino acids. V was pared by 2 bases and J by 9 bases, with 19 bases between. The germline V gene encodes CDR1 SGHVS and CDR2 FQNEAQ. The CDR3 reads CASSLSARVDESYTF. As DNA, the CDR3 is TGTGCCAGCAGCTTAAGCGCCAGGGTAGACGAGAGCTACACCTTC. Full variable domain (outside the CDR3, taken from reference TRBV7-8 and TRBJ1-2): GAGVSQSPRYKVAKRGQDVALRCDPISGHVSLFWYQQALGQGPEFLTYFQNEAQLDKSGLPSDRFFAERPEGSVSTLKIQRTQQEDSAVYLCASSLSARVDESYTFGSGTRLTVV.

This clonotype has at least ten counts. The gene calls are TRBV6-5 and TRBJ2-5; 9 positions match TRBD1. From germline, CDR1 is MNHEY and CDR2 SVGAGI. The CDR3 has 13 residues. The V segment lost 11 bases and the J segment 5 bases; nucleotides outside the gene matches: 9. CDR3 bases: TGTGCCTCCAGGTCCGGGACAGGGGAGACCCAGTACTTC. It specifies CASRSGTGETQYF.

J is TRBJ2-2 and V is TRBV10-3; D is uncertain. CDR3 length: 15 residues. Trimming removed 0 bases at V and 8 bases at J, with 13 bases between. CDR1 is ENHRY and CDR2 is SYGVKD in the germline V gene. In DNA, the CDR3 is TGTGCCATCAGTGAGTCGAGTCAGGCGGCAGGGGAGCTGTTTTTT. Translation: CAISESSQAAGELFF.

This chain links TRBV11-2 with TRBJ2-5; 12 nucleotides align to TRBD1. V shed 1 base, J shed 4 bases, and the junction held 1 base outside the gene matches. CDR1 and CDR2 from the germline V gene are SGHAT and FQNNGV. The CDR3 is 15 residues long. CDR3 amino acids: CASSLGDRGRETQYF. CDR3 DNA sequence: TGTGCCAGCAGCTTAGGGGACAGGGGGCGAGAGACCCAGTACTTC.

This clonotype was seen many times. The genes are TRBV12-3 or TRBV12-4 and TRBJ2-1; a weak D match, TRBD2 (6 bases). CDR3 length: 12 amino acids. V was shortened by 3 bases and J by 12 bases, with 12 bases between the two germline ends. The CDR3 nucleotides are TGTGCCAGCAGTTTCGCGGGGCCGGGGCAGTTCTTC. Translated, it gives CASSFAGPGQFF.

Many counts were recorded for this clonotype. The chain combines TRBV25-1 with TRBJ2-7, with 7 bases matching TRBD1. Trimming at V came to 6 bases and at J to 2 bases, leaving 7 bases not matched to a gene. This CDR3 has 14 amino acids. The germline V gene encodes CDR1 MGHDK and CDR2 SYGVNS. CDR3: CASRSPGQTYEQYF. CDR3 coding DNA: TGTGCCAGCAGATCACCGGGACAGACCTACGAGCAGTACTTC.

Many counts were recorded for this clonotype. The CDR3 coding sequence is TGTGCCAGCAGCTTCACAGGAGGTGGTTCACCCCTCCACTTT. Its protein is CASSFTGGGSPLHF. This chain uses TRBV7-9 with TRBJ1-6; a possible D gene is TRBD1 (5 bases). The CDR3 length is 14 residues. CDR1 and CDR2 (germline): SEHNR, FQNEAQ (reference sequence). Between the trimmed V and J ends, which lost 3 bases and 9 bases, there was a span of 12 bases.

This clonotype has just a few counts. The V gene is TRBV15, the J gene TRBJ2-1, with D possibly matching TRBD1 (6 bases). Germline CDR1 LNHNV, CDR2 YYDKDF (reference sequence). The CDR3 consists of 16 residues. Trimming stripped 5 bases from V and 7 bases from J, with 21 bases between. This CDR3 is CATSGTPNPRANEQFF. The CDR3 DNA reads as TGTGCCACCAGCGGGACACCTAACCCCCGGGCGAATGAGCAGTTCTTC.

This chain uses TRBV20-1 with TRBJ1-5; 8 bases are a match to TRBD1. The CDR3 length is 14 residues. V gave up 5 bases and J gave up 4 bases; unmatched junction bases: 7. CDR1 is DFQATT and CDR2 is SNEGSKA in the germline V gene (reference sequence). The CDR3, as DNA: TGCAGTGCTGGACAGGGCGTCGGGAATCAGCCCCAGCATTTT. It encodes CSAGQGVGNQPQHF.

The sample holds many counts of this clonotype. The CDR3 DNA is TGTGCCAGCAGCTTAATTACAGATAGCAATCAGCCCCAGCATTTT. It encodes CASSLITDSNQPQHF. This chain connects TRBV7-2 to TRBJ1-5; D gene unclear. V gave up 2 bases and J gave up 0 bases, with 8 bases separating them. The CDR3 has 15 residues. The germline CDR1 and CDR2 sequences are SGHTA and FQGNSA. Full variable domain (remainder filled in from reference TRBV7-2 and TRBJ1-5): GAGVSQSPSNKVTEKGKDVELRCDPISGHTALYWYRQSLGQGLEFLIYFQGNSAPDKSGLPSDRFSAERTGGSVSTLTIQRTQQEDSAVYLCASSLITDSNQPQHFGDGTRLSIL.

This clonotype came up many times. This sequence joins TRBV29-1 and TRBJ1-1; D possibly corresponds to TRBD1 (6 bases). CDR1 and CDR2 from the germline V gene are SQVTM and ANQGSEA. The CDR3 has 14 residues. Between the trimmed V and J ends, which lost 0 bases and 7 bases, there was a span of 15 bases. CDR3 sequence (DNA): TGCAGCGTTGAAGAGTCCCCAGGGGCGGGTGAAGCTTTCTTT. Translation gives CSVEESPGAGEAFF.

This clonotype has more than one count but fewer than ten. The chain uses TRBV11-2 and TRBJ2-3, with a tentative D call TRBD2 (6 bases). This CDR3 is built from 15 residues. The V gene lost 5 bases and the J gene lost 0 bases, with 12 bases spanning the gap. Looked up from germline, CDR1 is SGHAT and CDR2 is FQNNGV. CDR3: CASSPGRDSTDTQYF. The CDR3 DNA is TGTGCCAGCAGCCCTGGGCGGGATAGCACAGATACGCAGTATTTT.

There are a few counts of this clonotype. This sequence joins TRBV18 and TRBJ1-2; tentative D call: TRBD1 (6 bases). Germline loops: CDR1 KGHSH, CDR2 LQKENI. The CDR3 is 13 amino acids. The ends were cut back, 3 bases at V and 5 bases at J, with 10 bases in the middle. CDR3 in DNA: TGTGCCAGCTCACCGACAGGCCATTATGGCTACACCTTC. Translation: CASSPTGHYGYTF.

Many counts were recorded for this clonotype. This chain connects TRBV6-5 to TRBJ2-3; TRBD2 agrees at 8 bases. This CDR3 spans 16 amino acids. Looked up from germline, CDR1 is MNHEY and CDR2 is SVGAGI. V dropped 4 bases and J dropped 0; count of bases not matched to a gene: 6. The CDR3 region has the DNA TGTGCCAGCAGTTGGATAGCGGGGAGTAGCACAGATACGCAGTATTTT. Protein sequence: CASSWIAGSSTDTQYF.

This clonotype was detected ten times or more. This chain connects TRBV28 to TRBJ2-3; 7 bases fit TRBD1. CDR3 length equals 12 residues. In germline, CDR1 is MDHEN, CDR2 SYDVKM. Losses at the gene ends were 6 bases for V and 4 bases for J; bases not matched to a gene: 1. The CDR3 bases are TGTGCCAGCAGAGACAGGGCAGATACGCAGTATTTT. Translated, it gives CASRDRADTQYF.

This clonotype was seen many times. This chain connects TRBV7-7 to TRBJ2-6; D gene uncertain. Trimming took off 3 bases at V and 1 base at J, with 25 bases between the two ends. The CDR3 sequence is 21 residues long. Germline CDR1 is SSHAT and CDR2 is FNYEAQ (reference sequence). The chain's CDR3 is CASSFLYISAFPGSGANVLTF. The CDR3, as DNA: TGTGCCAGCAGCTTTCTCTACATCTCAGCGTTCCCCGGATCTGGGGCCAACGTCCTGACTTTC.

The table lists this clonotype with many counts. The CDR3 spells CSASWTSGYEQYF. CDR3 in DNA: TGCAGTGCTAGCTGGACTAGCGGATACGAGCAGTACTTC. The V and J genes are TRBV20-1 and TRBJ2-7, with TRBD2 identical over 10 bases. The germline CDR1 and CDR2 sequences are DFQATT and SNEGSKA (reference sequence). The CDR3 spans 13 residues. The ends lost 3 bases at V and 4 bases at J; junction bases unmatched: 3.

This clonotype turned up a few times. V usage is TRBV28 and J usage is TRBJ2-6, with D possibly TRBD2 on 6 matching bases. This CDR3 contains 15 residues. Germline V gene data show CDR1 as MDHEN and CDR2 as SYDVKM. V dropped 8 bases and J dropped 3 bases, with 14 bases sitting between them. This chain's CDR3 is CASEGRTIGANVLTF. CDR3 DNA sequence: TGTGCCAGCGAGGGGAGGACTATTGGGGCCAACGTCCTGACTTTC.

The CDR3 DNA reads TGTGCCAGTAGTATGTTTCCAGTTAACTATGGCTACACCTTC. Encoded protein: CASSMFPVNYGYTF. The chain uses TRBV19 and TRBJ1-2; D gene ambiguous. Per germline, CDR1 LNHDA and CDR2 SQIVND (reference sequence). Between the trimmed V and J ends, which lost 3 bases and 1 base, there was a span of 9 bases. This CDR3 comprises 14 residues.

This clonotype came up a few times. The chain has TRBV6-6 and TRBJ2-6; TRBD1 agrees at 7 bases. Germline V gene sequence: CDR1 MNHNY, CDR2 SVGAGI (reference sequence). Losses at the gene ends were 5 bases for V and 2 bases for J; bases not matched to a gene: 9. The length of the CDR3 is 17 residues. The CDR3 spells CASSTNTGAPGANVLTF. The CDR3 coding sequence is TGTGCCAGCAGTACAAACACAGGGGCGCCTGGGGCCAACGTCCTGACTTTC.

This clonotype was observed at least ten times. This chain links TRBV20-1 with TRBJ2-3; 9 nucleotides align to TRBD2. There are 16 residues in the CDR3. V was clipped by 3 bases and J by 1 base; unmatched bases: 8. Per the germline V gene, CDR1 is DFQATT and CDR2 is SNEGSKA (reference sequence). The CDR3 sequence: CSASQLAGARTDTQYF. CDR3 DNA sequence: TGCAGTGCTAGCCAATTAGCGGGGGCTCGCACAGATACGCAGTATTTT.

This clonotype came up many times. The chain couples TRBV19 to TRBJ2-7, with D possibly matching TRBD1 (6 bases). This CDR3 has 14 amino acids. Germline V gene lookup returns CDR1 LNHDA and CDR2 SQIVND (reference sequence). V was trimmed by 3 bases and J by 3 bases, leaving 12 bases between them. The CDR3 DNA reads as TGTGCCAGTAGTATCTACCAGGGGAGCTACGAGCAGTACTTC. It yields the protein CASSIYQGSYEQYF.

This clonotype was seen more than once but under ten times. The rearrangement joins TRBV18 to TRBJ1-5; D is undetermined. Trimming took off 0 bases at V and 1 base at J, with 7 bases between the two ends. This CDR3 is built from 15 residues. The germline V gene has CDR1 KGHSH and CDR2 LQKENI. The CDR3 loop is CASSPPLGSNQPQHF. CDR3 sequence (DNA): TGTGCCAGCTCACCACCTCTTGGCAGCAATCAGCCCCAGCATTTT.

This clonotype showed up many times. The chain carries TRBV20-1 and TRBJ1-1, with 12 bases aligning to TRBD1. The germline V gene encodes CDR1 DFQATT and CDR2 SNEGSKA (reference sequence). The V segment lost 5 bases and the J segment 1 base; nucleotides outside the gene matches: 5. The CDR3 runs 15 residues. The CDR3 DNA follows: TGCAGTGCTCCGGGACAGGGGGCCGGGAACACTGAAGCTTTCTTT. Amino acids: CSAPGQGAGNTEAFF.

In this sample, this clonotype turned up many times. This chain connects TRBV7-8 to TRBJ1-5; no definite D call. CDR1 and CDR2 (germline): SGHVS, FQNEAQ. The CDR3 consists of 15 residues. Trimming shortened V by 7 bases and J by 4 bases, and 17 bases separated the two germline ends. CDR3 DNA sequence: TGTGCCAGCACCCACGAAGGCGGAAGGAATCAGCCCCAGCATTTT. This translates into CASTHEGGRNQPQHF.

This clonotype was counted ten times or more. This sequence joins TRBV28 and TRBJ1-5; D is unclear. The CDR3 spans 15 residues. With 5 bases removed from V and 6 bases from J, the gap between germline ends came to 17 bases. Germline V gene sequence: CDR1 MDHEN, CDR2 SYDVKM. The CDR3 spells CASSDVVGDSQPQHF. The CDR3 DNA follows: TGTGCCAGCAGTGACGTTGTTGGGGATAGTCAGCCCCAGCATTTT.

This clonotype has only a few counts. The gene calls are TRBV9 and TRBJ2-3; 8 nucleotides align to TRBD2. The V gene end was trimmed by 3 bases and the J gene end by 2 bases; junction bases not matched to a gene: 23. The germline gives CDR1 SGDLS, CDR2 YYNGEE. This CDR3 region has 21 residues. CDR3 amino acids: CASSEAYPSARTSGFTDTQYF. Here the CDR3 DNA reads TGTGCCAGCAGCGAGGCTTATCCCTCGGCTCGAACTAGCGGATTCACAGATACGCAGTATTTT.

The chain couples TRBV12-3 or TRBV12-4 to TRBJ1-1, with D perhaps matching TRBD1 (5 bases). The germline V and J ends were trimmed by 5 bases and 0 bases, with 16 bases remaining between them. There are 16 residues in the CDR3. The CDR3, as DNA: TGTGCCAGCAGTCCAGGTCGGGGACGGATGAACACTGAAGCTTTCTTT. Protein sequence: CASSPGRGRMNTEAFF.

This clonotype appeared many times. The chain carries TRBV7-9 and TRBJ1-1; the match to TRBD1 covers 7 bases. Looked up from germline, CDR1 is SEHNR and CDR2 is FQNEAQ (reference sequence). V lost 5 bases to trimming and J lost 1 base; unmatched junction nucleotides: 7. There are 15 residues in the CDR3. CDR3 DNA sequence: TGTGCCAGCAGCCCCCAAGGGGGCAAGAACACTGAAGCTTTCTTT. Residues: CASSPQGGKNTEAFF. The variable domain in full, with the rest retrieved from reference TRBV7-9 and TRBJ1-1, is DTGVSQNPRHKITKRGQNVTFRCDPISEHNRLYWYRQTLGQGPEFLTYFQNEAQLEKSRLLSDRFSAERPKGSFSTLEIQRTEQGDSAMYLCASSPQGGKNTEAFFGQGTRLTVV.